These 17 T cell receptor beta chains share one sample of origin, sequenced in a study of cytomegalovirus exposure and HLA in healthy donors. PCR used 60 Vbeta primers and 13 Jbeta primers. The protocol was immunoSEQ multiplex PCR, while the TCRdb copy is restricted to in-frame clones and leaves out a portion. The sample includes about 150,000 clones, around four fifths of them seen just once. Source material: PBMCs. The origin of the receptors is a boy aged 2 to 10 in good health and CMV-seronegative.

This clone was observed a single time. The V call is TRBV4-3, the J call TRBJ2-7, with 10 nucleotides matching TRBD1. The germline V gene encodes CDR1 LGHNA and CDR2 YSLEER. This CDR3 region has 15 residues. V trimming: 3 bases; J trimming: 3 bases; junction bases outside the gene matches: 5. The CDR3 spells CASSQKDRGVYEQYF. CDR3 bases: TGCGCCAGCAGCCAGAAGGACAGGGGGGTCTACGAGCAGTACTTC.

The chain recombines TRBV7-9 with TRBJ1-1; possibly TRBD1 for D (6 bases). Trimming took 6 bases from V and 11 from J, leaving 16 bases between them. The CDR3 has 12 residues. Germline CDR1 is SEHNR and CDR2 is FQNEAQ (reference sequence). The CDR3 bases are TGTGCCAGCAGTCCTCGGGGGGCAGACGCTTTCTTT. Its translation is CASSPRGADAFF.

V usage is TRBV5-5 and J usage is TRBJ1-1, with D possibly matching TRBD1 (5 bases). CDR1 SGHKS and CDR2 YYEKEE come from the germline V gene (reference sequence). This CDR3 region has 14 residues. V lost 1 base, J lost 4 bases, and 11 bases lay in between. The CDR3 nucleotides are TGTGCCAGCAGCTTGAGACGGGGGGGCACTGAAGCTTTCTTT. This gives the protein CASSLRRGGTEAFF.

This rearrangement joins TRBV30 to TRBJ2-1, with 13 bases that match TRBD2. The CDR3 loop spans 15 amino acids. Germline V gene lookup returns CDR1 GTSNPN and CDR2 SVGIG (reference sequence). Trimming cost V 0 bases and J 8 bases; bases outside gene matches: 4. DNA for the CDR3: TGTGCCTGGAGTGTCGGACTAGCGGGGGTCGATGAGCAGTTCTTC. This encodes CAWSVGLAGVDEQFF.

This chain joins TRBV11-1 and TRBJ2-7; TRBD2 matches 7 bases. V lost 3 bases, J lost 2 bases, and 1 base stayed unmatched. Germline CDR1 reads SGHAT; CDR2 reads FQDESV (reference sequence). The CDR3 covers 13 residues. This CDR3 reads CASSLTSPYEQYF. The CDR3 DNA reads as TGTGCCAGCAGCTTGACTAGCCCCTACGAGCAGTACTTC.

The chain employs TRBV6-6 and TRBJ1-6, with a tentative D call TRBD1 (6 bases). CDR1 is MNHNY and CDR2 is SVGAGI in the germline V gene (reference sequence). V shed 2 bases and J shed 5 bases, with 13 bases lying between them. The CDR3 is 16 residues long. Written as DNA, the CDR3 is TGTGCCAGCAGTTACACAGGGTTTGGGAATAATTCACCCCTCCACTTT. Protein product: CASSYTGFGNNSPLHF.

This chain joins TRBV6-5 and TRBJ2-3, with 10 bases aligning to TRBD2. Germline V gene lookup returns CDR1 MNHEY and CDR2 SVGAGI. The CDR3 sequence is 16 residues long. Germline trimming cut 0 bases from V and 10 bases from J; bases unmatched to any gene: 10. CDR3 sequence reads: CASSYSGRLAGAAQYF. The CDR3, as DNA: TGTGCCAGCAGTTACTCGGGGAGGCTAGCGGGAGCTGCGCAGTATTTT.

V and J are TRBV27 and TRBJ2-7, with TRBD1 matching over 8 bases. Per germline, CDR1 MNHEY and CDR2 SMNVEV (reference sequence). Losses at the gene ends were 6 bases for V and 3 bases for J; bases not matched to a gene: 10. The CDR3 is made up of 15 amino acids. This CDR3 is CASSSTGGPIYEQYF. CDR3 DNA sequence: TGTGCCAGCAGCAGTACAGGGGGTCCGATCTACGAGCAGTACTTC.

The rearrangement links TRBV7-8 to TRBJ1-1, with D unclear. Germline V gives CDR1 SGHVS, CDR2 FQNEAQ. The CDR3 sequence is 16 residues long. The V gene lost 3 bases and the J gene lost 0 bases, with 14 bases spanning the gap. The chain's CDR3 is CASSLEDWEMNTEAFF. CDR3 bases: TGTGCCAGCAGCTTGGAGGACTGGGAAATGAACACTGAAGCTTTCTTT.

This chain uses TRBV19 with TRBJ1-4; D is perhaps TRBD1 (6 bases). The germline V gene encodes CDR1 LNHDA and CDR2 SQIVND (reference sequence). The CDR3 has 15 amino acids. V shed 5 bases and J shed 0 bases, with 10 bases lying between them. CDR3 DNA sequence: TGTGCCAGTAGTCTGGACAGTGCAACTAATGAAAAACTGTTTTTT. Protein product: CASSLDSATNEKLFF.

The V and J genes are TRBV18 and TRBJ2-5; D uncertain. Germline V gives CDR1 KGHSH, CDR2 LQKENI. V lost 2 bases, J lost 3 bases, and 10 bases lay in between. The CDR3 has 14 residues. This CDR3 reads CASSPRGPKETQYF. For the CDR3, the DNA is TGTGCCAGCTCACCAAGAGGCCCCAAAGAGACCCAGTACTTC.

The chain is built from TRBV7-2 and TRBJ2-2; TRBD1 might be the D (5 bases). Trimming took 5 bases from V and 2 from J, leaving 9 bases between them. The CDR3 is 14 amino acids. Germline loops: CDR1 SGHTA, CDR2 FQGNSA. The CDR3 nucleotides are TGTGCCAGCAGCCCGGACATTAACACCGGGGAGCTGTTTTTT. Translation gives CASSPDINTGELFF.

This clone was seen a few times. V usage is TRBV19 and J usage is TRBJ2-2; tentative D call: TRBD1 (5 bases). Trimming took off 2 bases at V and 2 bases at J, with 6 bases between the two ends. Germline CDR1 reads LNHDA; CDR2 reads SQIVND (reference sequence). The CDR3 runs 14 residues. The CDR3, as DNA: TGTGCCAGTAGTATAAGGGGAAACACCGGGGAGCTGTTTTTT. Translated: CASSIRGNTGELFF.

The V gene is TRBV4-2, the J gene TRBJ2-4, with 11 nucleotides matching TRBD2. The CDR3 has 16 amino acids. Trimming took 0 bases from V and 9 from J; bases not matched to a gene: 7. Per the germline V gene, CDR1 is LGHNA and CDR2 is YNFKEQ. The CDR3 is CASSQDGSGRAAIQYF. CDR3 in DNA: TGTGCCAGCAGCCAAGACGGTAGCGGGAGGGCCGCCATTCAGTACTTC.

This sequence joins TRBV21-1 and TRBJ2-1; the table's D call, TRBD2, has no DNA check behind it. TRBV21-1 is marked as a pseudogene. The CDR3 is 16 amino acids. CDR3 nucleotide sequence: TGTGCCAGCAGCAACCACCCCGGGAGGACGAACAATGAGCAGTTCTTC. Its protein product is CASSNHPGRTNNEQFF.

The rearrangement uses TRBV7-9 and TRBJ2-1, with 11 bases fitting TRBD2. V shed 0 bases and J 4 bases; nucleotides not matched to a gene: 2. The CDR3 totals 16 residues. Germline assignment: CDR1 SEHNR and CDR2 FQNEAQ (reference sequence). The CDR3 sequence is CASSLAASGRYNEQFF. The CDR3 DNA reads as TGTGCCAGCAGCTTAGCTGCTAGCGGGAGGTACAATGAGCAGTTCTTC.

This clone was detected a few times. This chain joins TRBV6-5 and TRBJ1-1; no clear D gene. V shed 5 bases and J shed 3 bases, with 10 bases lying between them. Per the germline V gene, CDR1 is MNHEY and CDR2 is SVGAGI. The CDR3 is 13 residues long. The CDR3 DNA reads as TGTGCCAGCAGTCTACAGTCCCACACTGAAGCTTTCTTT. Protein product: CASSLQSHTEAFF.